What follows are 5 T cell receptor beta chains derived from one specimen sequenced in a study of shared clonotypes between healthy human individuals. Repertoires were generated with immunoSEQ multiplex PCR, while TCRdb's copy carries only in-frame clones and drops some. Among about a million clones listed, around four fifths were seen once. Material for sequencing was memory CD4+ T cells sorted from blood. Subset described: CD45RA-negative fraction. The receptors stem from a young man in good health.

CDR3 in amino acids: CATVKGPGVGYTF. Written as DNA, the CDR3 is TGTGCCACAGTGAAGGGACCAGGGGTTGGCTACACCTTC. The V and J genes are TRBV6-1 and TRBJ1-2, with D tentatively TRBD1 (6 bases). The CDR3 sequence is 13 residues long. V lost 10 bases and J lost 7, with 19 bases in between. Looked up from germline, CDR1 is MNHNS and CDR2 is SASEGT.

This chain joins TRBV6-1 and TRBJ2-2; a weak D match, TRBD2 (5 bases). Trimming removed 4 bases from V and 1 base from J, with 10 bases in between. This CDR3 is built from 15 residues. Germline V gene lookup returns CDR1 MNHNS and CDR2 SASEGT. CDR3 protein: CASSVRGRNTGELFF. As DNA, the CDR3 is TGTGCCAGCAGTGTCCGTGGGAGGAACACCGGGGAGCTGTTTTTT.

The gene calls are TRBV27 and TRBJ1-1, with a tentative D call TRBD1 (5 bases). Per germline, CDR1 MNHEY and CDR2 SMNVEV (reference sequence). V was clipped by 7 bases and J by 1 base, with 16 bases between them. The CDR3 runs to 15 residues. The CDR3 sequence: CASTSPGGKNTEAFF. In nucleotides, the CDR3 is TGTGCCAGCACCTCACCGGGGGGGAAGAACACTGAAGCTTTCTTT.

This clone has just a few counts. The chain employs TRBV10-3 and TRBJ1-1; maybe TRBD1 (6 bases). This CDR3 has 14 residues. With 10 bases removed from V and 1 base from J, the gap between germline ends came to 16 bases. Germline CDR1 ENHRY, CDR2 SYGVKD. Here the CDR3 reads CATRSSTGNTEAFF. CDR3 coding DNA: TGTGCCACCCGAAGCTCGACAGGGAACACTGAAGCTTTCTTT.

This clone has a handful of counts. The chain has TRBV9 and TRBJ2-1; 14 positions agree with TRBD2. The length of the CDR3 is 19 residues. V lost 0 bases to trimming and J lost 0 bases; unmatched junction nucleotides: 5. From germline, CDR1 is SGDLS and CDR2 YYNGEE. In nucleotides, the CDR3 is TGTGCCAGCAGCGTAGCGGGACTAGCGGGAGTTCTCTCCTACAATGAGCAGTTCTTC. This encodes CASSVAGLAGVLSYNEQFF.